This TCR beta chain was captured by sequencing in a study of shared clonotypes between healthy human individuals. General observations from the study: Sharing across four donors was highest in naive CD4 (roughly 5%) and lowest in memory CD8 (about 0.4%). Sorted-subset sequencing, rarefaction showed, was incomplete despite large depth.

Samples underwent the assay at deep level. TCRdb's copy holds only in-frame clones and misses some; the assay was immunoSEQ multiplex PCR. The sample holds some 1,600,000 clones, 95% to 99% seen once. Comment on this clone: As yet, its antigen is unknown.

This CDR3 is 14 amino acids long. Germline V gene data show CDR1 as SQVTM and CDR2 as ANQGSEA. V gave up 8 bases and J gave up 9 bases; unmatched junction bases: 14. Partitioning of CD4+ cells yielded a CD45RA+ naive subset and a CD45RA-negative memory subset. The chain carries TRBV29-1 and TRBJ2-1, with 9 bases aligning to TRBD2. The sequenced sample was naive CD4+ T cells sorted from blood. This sample's subset: CD45RA+ positively selected. The clonotype comes from a man aged 30 to 45 in good health. CDR3 amino acids: CSMLRAGGLSEQFF. The CDR3 DNA is TGCAGCATGCTGAGAGCGGGAGGACTTTCTGAGCAGTTCTTC.